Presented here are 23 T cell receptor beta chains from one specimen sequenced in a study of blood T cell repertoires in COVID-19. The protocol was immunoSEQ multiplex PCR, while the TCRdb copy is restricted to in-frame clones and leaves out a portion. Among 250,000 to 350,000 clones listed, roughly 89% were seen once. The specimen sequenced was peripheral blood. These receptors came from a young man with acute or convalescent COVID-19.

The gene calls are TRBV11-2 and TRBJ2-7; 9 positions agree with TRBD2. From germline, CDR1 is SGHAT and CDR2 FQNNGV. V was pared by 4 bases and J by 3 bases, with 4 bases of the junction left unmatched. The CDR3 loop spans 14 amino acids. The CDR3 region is CASSSLAGFYEQYF. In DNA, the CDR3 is TGTGCCAGCAGCTCCCTAGCGGGGTTCTACGAGCAGTACTTC.

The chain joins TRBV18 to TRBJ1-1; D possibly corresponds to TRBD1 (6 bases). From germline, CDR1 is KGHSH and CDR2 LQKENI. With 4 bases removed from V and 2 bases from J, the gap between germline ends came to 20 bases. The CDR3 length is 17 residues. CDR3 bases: TGTGCCAGCTCACAAAGGAGGACAGCCGAACCTAACACTGAAGCTTTCTTT. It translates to CASSQRRTAEPNTEAFF.

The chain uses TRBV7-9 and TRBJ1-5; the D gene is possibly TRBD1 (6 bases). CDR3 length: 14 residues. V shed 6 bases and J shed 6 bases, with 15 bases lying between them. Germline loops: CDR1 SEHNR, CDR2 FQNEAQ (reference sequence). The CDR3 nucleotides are TGTGCCAGCAGTCAGGACAGCATTCCTCAGCCCCAGCATTTT. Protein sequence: CASSQDSIPQPQHF.

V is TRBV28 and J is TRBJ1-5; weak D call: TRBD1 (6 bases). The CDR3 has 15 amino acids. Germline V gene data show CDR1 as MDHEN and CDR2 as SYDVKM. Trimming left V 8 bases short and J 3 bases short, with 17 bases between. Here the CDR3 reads CASSKQGPHNQPQHF. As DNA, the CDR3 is TGTGCCAGCTCCAAGCAGGGGCCCCACAATCAGCCCCAGCATTTT. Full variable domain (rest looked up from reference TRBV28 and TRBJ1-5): DVKVTQSSRYLVKRTGEKVFLECVQDMDHENMFWYRQDPGLGLRLIYFSYDVKMKEKGDIPEGYSVSREKKERFSLILESASTNQTSMYLCASSKQGPHNQPQHFGDGTRLSIL.

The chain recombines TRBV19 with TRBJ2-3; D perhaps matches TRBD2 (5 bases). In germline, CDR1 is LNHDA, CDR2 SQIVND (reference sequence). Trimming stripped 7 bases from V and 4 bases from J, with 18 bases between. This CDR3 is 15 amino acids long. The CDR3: CASTPGGVPPDTQYF. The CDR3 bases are TGTGCCAGTACCCCAGGAGGAGTTCCCCCAGATACGCAGTATTTT.

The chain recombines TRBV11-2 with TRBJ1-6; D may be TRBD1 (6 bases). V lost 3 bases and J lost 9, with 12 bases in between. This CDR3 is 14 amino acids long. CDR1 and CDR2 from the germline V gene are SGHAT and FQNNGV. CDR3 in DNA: TGTGCCAGCAGCTTCCGGGACACTTTTTCACCCCTCCACTTT. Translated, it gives CASSFRDTFSPLHF.

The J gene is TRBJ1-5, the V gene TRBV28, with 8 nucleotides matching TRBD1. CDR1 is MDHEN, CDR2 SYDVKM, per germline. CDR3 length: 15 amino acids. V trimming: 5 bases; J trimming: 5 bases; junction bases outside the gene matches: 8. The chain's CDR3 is CASSPRTGMDQPQHF. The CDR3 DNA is TGTGCCAGCAGTCCGAGGACAGGGATGGATCAGCCCCAGCATTTT. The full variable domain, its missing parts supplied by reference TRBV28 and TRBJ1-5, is DVKVTQSSRYLVKRTGEKVFLECVQDMDHENMFWYRQDPGLGLRLIYFSYDVKMKEKGDIPEGYSVSREKKERFSLILESASTNQTSMYLCASSPRTGMDQPQHFGDGTRLSIL.

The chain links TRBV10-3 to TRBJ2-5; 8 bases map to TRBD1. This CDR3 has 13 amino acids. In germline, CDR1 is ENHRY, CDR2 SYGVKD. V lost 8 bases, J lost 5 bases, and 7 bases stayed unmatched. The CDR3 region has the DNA TGTGCCATCTCAGGGGGCATCGGGGAGACCCAGTACTTC. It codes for CAISGGIGETQYF.

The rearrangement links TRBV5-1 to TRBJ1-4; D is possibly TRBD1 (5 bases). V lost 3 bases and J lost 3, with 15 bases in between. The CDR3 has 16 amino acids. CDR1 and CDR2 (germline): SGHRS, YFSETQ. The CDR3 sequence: CASSSPGGTSNEKLFF. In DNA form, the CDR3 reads TGCGCCAGCAGCTCCCCCGGCGGGACCTCTAATGAAAAACTGTTTTTT.

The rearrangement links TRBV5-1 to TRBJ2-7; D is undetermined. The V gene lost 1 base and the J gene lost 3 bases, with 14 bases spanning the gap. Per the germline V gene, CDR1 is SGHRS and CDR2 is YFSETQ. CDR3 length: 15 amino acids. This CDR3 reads CASSLSADTFYEQYF. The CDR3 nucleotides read TGCGCCAGCAGCTTGAGTGCAGACACTTTCTACGAGCAGTACTTC.

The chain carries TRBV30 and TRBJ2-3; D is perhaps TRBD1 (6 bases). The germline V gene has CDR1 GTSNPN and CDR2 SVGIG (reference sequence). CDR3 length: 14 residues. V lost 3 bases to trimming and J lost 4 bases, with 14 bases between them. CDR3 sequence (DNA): TGTGCCTGGAGATCGGGCAGGGGACCAGATACGCAGTATTTT. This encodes CAWRSGRGPDTQYF. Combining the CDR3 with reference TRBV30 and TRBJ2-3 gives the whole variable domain SQTIHQWPATLVQPVGSPLSLECTVEGTSNPNLYWYRQAAGRGLQLLFYSVGIGQISSEVPQNLSASRPQDRQFILSSKKLLLSDSGFYLCAWRSGRGPDTQYFGPGTRLTVL.

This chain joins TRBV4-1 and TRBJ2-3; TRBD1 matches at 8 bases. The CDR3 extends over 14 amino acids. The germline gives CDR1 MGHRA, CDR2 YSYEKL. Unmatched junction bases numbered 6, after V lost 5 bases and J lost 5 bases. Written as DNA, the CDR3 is TGCGCCAGCAGCTTGCTACAGGGGGAAGATACGCAGTATTTT. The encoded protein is CASSLLQGEDTQYF.

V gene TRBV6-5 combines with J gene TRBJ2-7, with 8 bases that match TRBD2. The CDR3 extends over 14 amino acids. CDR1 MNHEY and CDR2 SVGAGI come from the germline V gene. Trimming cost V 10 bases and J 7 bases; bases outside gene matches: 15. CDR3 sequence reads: CATGGLVPFGEQYF. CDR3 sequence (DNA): TGTGCCACCGGGGGACTAGTCCCGTTTGGTGAGCAGTACTTC.

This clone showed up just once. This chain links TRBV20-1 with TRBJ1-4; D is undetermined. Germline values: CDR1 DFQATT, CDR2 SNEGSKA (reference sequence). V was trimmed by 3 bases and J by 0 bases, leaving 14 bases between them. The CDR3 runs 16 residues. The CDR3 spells CSASRRLLPTNEKLFF. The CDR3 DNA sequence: TGCAGTGCTAGTCGCAGACTGTTGCCAACTAATGAAAAACTGTTTTTT.

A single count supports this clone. CDR3 DNA: TGTGCCAGCAGCTTACTCGGGACAGGGAATCAGCCCCAGCATTTT. Its protein product is CASSLLGTGNQPQHF. The rearrangement links TRBV7-8 to TRBJ1-5; TRBD1 aligns across 9 bases. Germline V lookup: CDR1 SGHVS, CDR2 FQNEAQ. Losses at the gene ends were 2 bases for V and 4 bases for J; bases not matched to a gene: 3. The CDR3 length is 15 residues.

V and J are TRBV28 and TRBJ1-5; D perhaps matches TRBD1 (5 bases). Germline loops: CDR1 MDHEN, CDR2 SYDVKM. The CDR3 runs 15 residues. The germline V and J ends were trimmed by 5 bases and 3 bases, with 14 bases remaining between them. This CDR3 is CASSLQVSYNQPQHF. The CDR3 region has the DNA TGTGCCAGCAGTCTACAGGTCTCTTACAATCAGCCCCAGCATTTT.

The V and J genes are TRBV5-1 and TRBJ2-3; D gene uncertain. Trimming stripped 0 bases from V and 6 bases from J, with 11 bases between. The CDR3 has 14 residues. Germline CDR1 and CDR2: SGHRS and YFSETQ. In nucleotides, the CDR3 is TGCGCCAGCAGCTTGGGACACCACGCGGATACGCAGTATTTT. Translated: CASSLGHHADTQYF.

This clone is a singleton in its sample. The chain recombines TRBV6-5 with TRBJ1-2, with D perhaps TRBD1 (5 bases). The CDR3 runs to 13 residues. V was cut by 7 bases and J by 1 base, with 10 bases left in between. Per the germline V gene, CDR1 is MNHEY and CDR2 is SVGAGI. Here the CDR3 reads CASTWGINYGYTF. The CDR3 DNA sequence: TGTGCCAGCACCTGGGGCATTAACTATGGCTACACCTTC.

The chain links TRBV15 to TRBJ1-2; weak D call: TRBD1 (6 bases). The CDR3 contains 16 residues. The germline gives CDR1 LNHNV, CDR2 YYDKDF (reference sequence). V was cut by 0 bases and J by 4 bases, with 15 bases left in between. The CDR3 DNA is TGTGCCACCAGCAGAGATCGGTCAGGACAGAGCTATGGCTACACCTTC. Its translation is CATSRDRSGQSYGYTF.

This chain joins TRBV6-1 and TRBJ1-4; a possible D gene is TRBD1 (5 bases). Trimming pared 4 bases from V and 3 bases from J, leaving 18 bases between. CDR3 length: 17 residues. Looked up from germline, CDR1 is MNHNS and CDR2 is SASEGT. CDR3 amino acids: CASSAGQGRRANEKLFF. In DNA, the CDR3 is TGTGCCAGCAGTGCCGGGCAGGGAAGAAGGGCTAATGAAAAACTGTTTTTT.

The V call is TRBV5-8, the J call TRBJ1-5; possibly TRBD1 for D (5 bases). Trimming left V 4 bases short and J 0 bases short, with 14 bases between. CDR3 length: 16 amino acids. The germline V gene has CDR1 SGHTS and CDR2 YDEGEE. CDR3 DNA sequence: TGTGCCAGCAGCCGGGACGGAGGGTATAGCAATCAGCCCCAGCATTTT. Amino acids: CASSRDGGYSNQPQHF.

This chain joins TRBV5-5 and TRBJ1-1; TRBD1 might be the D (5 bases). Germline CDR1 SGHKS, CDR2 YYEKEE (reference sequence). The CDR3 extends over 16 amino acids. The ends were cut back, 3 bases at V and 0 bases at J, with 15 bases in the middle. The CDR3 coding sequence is TGTGCCAGCAGCTGGGCCGGGACTAGTCTGAACACTGAAGCTTTCTTT. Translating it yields CASSWAGTSLNTEAFF.

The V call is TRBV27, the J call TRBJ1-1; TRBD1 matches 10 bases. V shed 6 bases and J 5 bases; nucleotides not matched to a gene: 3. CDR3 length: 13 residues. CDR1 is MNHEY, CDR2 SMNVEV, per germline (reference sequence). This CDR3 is CASRRTGGTEAFF. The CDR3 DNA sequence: TGTGCCAGCAGACGGACAGGGGGTACTGAAGCTTTCTTT.